This TCR beta chain came from a study of T cells in Graves' hyperthyroidism and ophthalmopathy (dated by TCRdb to the late 2010s). For the wider study: Peripheral blood was sampled at the time of initial diagnosis, prior to any treatment. The paper reports TCR Vbeta CDR3 sequencing of roughly 140 peripheral blood samples: 40 or so ophthalmopathy, roughly 80 hyperthyroidism and around 17 progressor patients. Once sampling was done, hyperthyroidism patients were given methimazole at a starting dose of 30 mg daily, whereas ophthalmopathy patients were given high-dose intravenous methylprednisolone. The roughly 91 discovery patients were randomly divided into training and test sets at a 7:3 ratio. Thyroid tissue and blood T-cell repertoires from more than five Graves' hyperthyroidism patients were also compared in the study. An independent validation cohort of under 20 hyperthyroidism patients and about 16 patients who later progressed to ophthalmopathy tested prospective prediction of ophthalmopathy. TCR V-J signatures able to tell the groups apart were searched for in a discovery cohort of 95 to 100 patients, of whom under 45 had Graves' ophthalmopathy and around 57 had stable Graves' hyperthyroidism.

Notes on this clonotype: Its cognate antigen has yet to be identified. The junction differs from germline at one of its ends, possibly a read error.

CDR1 and CDR2 (SGHTA, FQGTGA) derive from the germline V gene. The CDR3 measures 16 amino acids from cysteine to phenylalanine. The retained sequence is limited to the CDR3, 48 bases, with the frame set at the first base. What the study reported, not specific to this receptor: Most expanded thyroid clonotypes (frequency above 0.001) were also found in blood, which suggests that blood repertoires may mirror thyroid immune responses. Sample size was not statistically predetermined, and investigators were not blinded to group allocation. A model built on a 13 V-J signature distinguished ophthalmopathy from stable hyperthyroidism, reaching 87.88% sensitivity and under 84% specificity in cross-validation and 80%/75% in testing. During validation, the model predicted progression to ophthalmopathy a median of around 6 months ahead of onset, with 60% to 71% sensitivity and less than 85% specificity.

Stable Graves' hyperthyroidism was defined as no progression to ophthalmopathy during 18 months of follow-up. Hyperthyroidism patients were newly diagnosed, had a disease duration of under 2 months, and were aged 18 to 65 years. Exclusion was applied to patients with uncontrolled infections, other autoimmune diseases, pregnancy or lactation. Clinical symptoms, serum thyroxine and TRAb, thyroid ultrasound, and orbital computed tomography formed the basis for the diagnoses. Ficoll-Paque density gradient centrifugation was used to isolate PBMCs from about 9 ml of fresh peripheral blood. Total RNA was extracted using Trizol reagent, and RNA quality was assessed on an Agilent 2100 Bioanalyzer. Amplification of TCR beta CDR3 regions was carried out from RNA transcripts. The first round of RT-PCR for the TCR CDR3 was performed with the HTBI primer set and the Qiagen OneStep RT-PCR kit. Libraries were constructed in a second round of multiplex PCR, after which size selection and purification were carried out. Libraries were sequenced paired-end with 100 bp reads on an Illumina HiSeq2000. Regarding the original processing steps: Raw data were processed with SOAPnuke, discarding reads with adapters, uncalled bases, mean Phred below 15, or no exact constant-primer or identifier match. COPE v1.2.5 was used to merge the high-quality paired reads, and each unique nucleotide sequence was defined as a clonotype. MiTCR v1.1 was used to align the clonotypes against IMGT TRBV, TRBD and TRBJ reference segments. Only V-J combinations with frequency above 0.0001, covering roughly 99% of repertoires, were analysed. A TCS score was defined as the ratio of F50 (clonal expansion) to E x V (chaos), with BLOSUM62-based TCRdist applied between CDR3 peptides within each V-J. Welch's t-statistics and random forest reduced fewer than 600 V-J features to under 15, which were used in a naive Bayes classifier (R e1071). Using fastp at Q25 and MiXCR, TCRdb reprocessed the public reads and kept productive beta chains. CDR3 protein sequences are deduplicated, and each keeps its most common genes and DNA. The V and J calls here are based on TCRdb, not the publication. The sample profile shows about 420,000 distinct CDR3 sequences; around 15% of them were found once. Of the sample, 5.3% is held by the ten largest clones.

The TCR sequence derives from a young woman with Graves' hyperthyroidism. Sequences were obtained from blood. The chain is assembled from TRBV7-3 and TRBJ1-1; no D gene is confidently identified. The encoded CDR3 is CTSSLPPRGGNTEAFF. The DNA sequence follows: TGTACCAGCAGCTTACCACCCCGGGGTGGGAACACTGAAGCTTTCTTT.